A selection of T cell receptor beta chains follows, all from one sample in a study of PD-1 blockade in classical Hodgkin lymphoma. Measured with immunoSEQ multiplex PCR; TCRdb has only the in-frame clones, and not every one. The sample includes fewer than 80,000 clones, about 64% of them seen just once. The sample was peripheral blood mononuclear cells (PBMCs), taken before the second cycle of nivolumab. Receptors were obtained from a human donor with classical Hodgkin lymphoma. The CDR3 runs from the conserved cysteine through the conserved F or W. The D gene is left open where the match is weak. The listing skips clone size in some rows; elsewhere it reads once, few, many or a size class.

CDR3aa: CATSSPRGNYGYTF
CDR3nt: TGTGCCACCAGCAGCCCCAGAGGGAACTATGGCTACACCTTC
d_gene: NA
abundance: NA
v_gene: TRBV15
j_gene: TRBJ1-2

CDR3aa: CASSFAAGTGYNEQFF
CDR3nt: TGTGCCAGCAGTTTCGCAGCCGGGACAGGGTACAATGAGCAGTTCTTC
d_gene: TRBD1
abundance: NA
v_gene: TRBV27
j_gene: TRBJ2-1

CDR3aa: CASSYADTEAFF
CDR3nt: TGTGCCAGCAGTTACGCGGACACTGAAGCTTTCTTT
d_gene: NA
abundance: NA
v_gene: TRBV6-5
j_gene: TRBJ1-1

CDR3aa: CASSGENYGYTF
CDR3nt: TGTGCCAGCAGTGGGGAGAACTATGGCTACACCTTC
d_gene: NA
abundance: NA
v_gene: TRBV2
j_gene: TRBJ1-2

CDR3aa: CASSDSGLKQYF
CDR3nt: TGTGCCAGCAGTGACTCTGGGCTCAAGCAGTACTTC
d_gene: NA
abundance: NA
v_gene: TRBV6-4
j_gene: TRBJ2-7

CDR3aa: CAWLPLGNTIYF
CDR3nt: TGTGCCTGGTTACCCCTGGGAAACACCATATATTTT
d_gene: NA
abundance: NA
v_gene: TRBV30
j_gene: TRBJ1-3

CDR3aa: CASSLTSRAASSYNEQFF
CDR3nt: TGTGCCAGCAGCTTAACTTCTCGGGCGGCAAGCTCCTACAATGAGCAGTTCTTC
d_gene: NA
abundance: NA
v_gene: TRBV7-3
j_gene: TRBJ2-1

CDR3aa: CASSSYRETPQYF
CDR3nt: TGTGCCAGCAGTTCCTATAGGGAGACCCCGCAGTATTTT
d_gene: NA
abundance: NA
v_gene: TRBV27
j_gene: TRBJ2-3

CDR3aa: CASRLSGGAYNEQFF
CDR3nt: TGTGCCAGCAGGCTTAGCGGGGGGGCTTACAATGAGCAGTTCTTC
d_gene: TRBD2
abundance: NA
v_gene: TRBV6-1
j_gene: TRBJ2-1

CDR3aa: CASSPPTSGGADTQYF
CDR3nt: TGTGCCAGCAGTCCACCGACTAGCGGGGGGGCGGATACGCAGTATTTT
d_gene: TRBD2
abundance: NA
v_gene: TRBV28
j_gene: TRBJ2-3

CDR3aa: CASSLPGQGKVNEQFF
CDR3nt: TGTGCCAGCAGCTTGCCGGGACAGGGGAAGGTCAATGAGCAGTTCTTC
d_gene: TRBD1
abundance: NA
v_gene: TRBV5-6
j_gene: TRBJ2-1

CDR3aa: CASSFESVAVTDTQYF
CDR3nt: TGTGCCAGCAGTTTTGAGAGTGTAGCGGTCACAGATACGCAGTATTTT
d_gene: NA
abundance: many
v_gene: TRBV28
j_gene: TRBJ2-3

CDR3aa: CASSFGDRVEETQYF
CDR3nt: TGCGCCAGCAGCTTTGGGGACAGGGTGGAAGAGACCCAGTACTTC
d_gene: TRBD1
abundance: NA
v_gene: TRBV5-1
j_gene: TRBJ2-5

CDR3aa: CATSRGWVDEQYF
CDR3nt: TGTGCCACCAGCAGAGGGTGGGTCGACGAGCAGTACTTC
d_gene: NA
abundance: NA
v_gene: TRBV15
j_gene: TRBJ2-7

CDR3aa: CASSLSGGNQPQHF
CDR3nt: TGCGCCAGCAGCTTATCAGGGGGCAATCAGCCCCAGCATTTT
d_gene: NA
abundance: NA
v_gene: TRBV5-1
j_gene: TRBJ1-5

CDR3aa: CAWSNQGATEAFF
CDR3nt: TGTGCCTGGAGTAATCAGGGGGCGACCGAAGCTTTCTTT
d_gene: TRBD1
abundance: NA
v_gene: TRBV30
j_gene: TRBJ1-1

CDR3aa: CASSSFTDTQYF
CDR3nt: TGCGCCAGCAGCTCATTCACAGATACGCAGTATTTT
d_gene: NA
abundance: once
v_gene: TRBV5-1
j_gene: TRBJ2-3

CDR3aa: CASSQGVVNTEAFF
CDR3nt: TGCGCCAGCAGCCAAGGAGTAGTTAACACTGAAGCTTTCTTT
d_gene: NA
abundance: NA
v_gene: TRBV4-1
j_gene: TRBJ1-1

CDR3aa: CASSYTGTGNGYTF
CDR3nt: TGTGCCAGCAGTTACACCGGGACAGGGAATGGCTACACCTTC
d_gene: TRBD1
abundance: NA
v_gene: TRBV6-5
j_gene: TRBJ1-2

CDR3aa: CASSENGQGISGYTF
CDR3nt: TGTGCCAGCAGTGAAAACGGACAGGGTATCTCTGGCTACACCTTC
d_gene: TRBD1
abundance: NA
v_gene: TRBV2
j_gene: TRBJ1-2

CDR3aa: CASSALDYRGTDTQYF
CDR3nt: TGTGCCAGCAGTGCGTTGGACTACCGGGGCACAGATACGCAGTATTTT
d_gene: NA
abundance: NA
v_gene: TRBV27
j_gene: TRBJ2-3

CDR3aa: CASSIQGMNTEAFF
CDR3nt: TGTGCCAGTAGTATTCAGGGGATGAACACTGAAGCTTTCTTT
d_gene: NA
abundance: NA
v_gene: TRBV19
j_gene: TRBJ1-1

CDR3aa: CASSLGLVNTEAFF
CDR3nt: TGTGCCAGCAGCTTAGGCCTAGTTAACACTGAAGCTTTCTTT
d_gene: NA
abundance: NA
v_gene: TRBV11-2
j_gene: TRBJ1-1

CDR3aa: CASAPGASSYNEQFF
CDR3nt: TGCGCCAGCGCGCCAGGGGCGAGCTCCTACAATGAGCAGTTCTTC
d_gene: NA
abundance: once
v_gene: TRBV5-1
j_gene: TRBJ2-1

CDR3aa: CASSPEMNTEAFF
CDR3nt: TGTGCCAGCAGCCCTGAGATGAACACTGAAGCTTTCTTT
d_gene: NA
abundance: once
v_gene: TRBV11-2
j_gene: TRBJ1-1

CDR3aa: CASSLLGVGELFF
CDR3nt: TGTGCCAGCAGCCTCCTGGGGGTAGGGGAGCTGTTTTTT
d_gene: NA
abundance: NA
v_gene: TRBV6-5
j_gene: TRBJ2-2